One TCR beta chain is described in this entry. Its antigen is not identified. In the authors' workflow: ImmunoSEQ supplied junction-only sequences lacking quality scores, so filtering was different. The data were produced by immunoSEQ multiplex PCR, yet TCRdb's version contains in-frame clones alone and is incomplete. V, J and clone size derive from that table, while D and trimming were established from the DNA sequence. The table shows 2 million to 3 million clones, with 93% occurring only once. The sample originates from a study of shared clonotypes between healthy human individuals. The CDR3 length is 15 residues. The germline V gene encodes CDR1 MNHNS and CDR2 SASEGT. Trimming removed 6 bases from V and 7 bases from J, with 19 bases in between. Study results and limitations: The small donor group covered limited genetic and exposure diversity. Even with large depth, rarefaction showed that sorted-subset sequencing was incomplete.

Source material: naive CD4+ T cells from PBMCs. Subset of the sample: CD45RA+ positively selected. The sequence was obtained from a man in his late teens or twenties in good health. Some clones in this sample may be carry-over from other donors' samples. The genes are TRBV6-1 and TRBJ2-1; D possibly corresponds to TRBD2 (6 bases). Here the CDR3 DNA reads TGTGCCAGCAGGATAAGCGGGCAGGGACGAAATGAGCAGTTCTTC. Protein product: CASRISGQGRNEQFF.